This TCR beta chain is from a study of T cells in Graves' hyperthyroidism and ophthalmopathy. Many counts were recorded for this clonotype. It was uncontrolled infection, other autoimmune disease, pregnancy or lactation that excluded patients. The study based diagnoses on clinical symptoms, serum thyroxine and TRAb, thyroid ultrasound and orbital computed tomography. More than 9.5 ml fresh peripheral blood yielded the PBMCs. The CDR3 consists of 14 residues. Germline CDR1 reads LNHNV; CDR2 reads YYDKDF (reference sequence). The V gene lost 3 bases and the J gene lost 0 bases, with 7 bases spanning the gap. The source material, RNA transcripts, was used to amplify TCR beta CDR3 regions. Using the HTBI primer set, a first-round RT-PCR was run on the TCR CDR3. TCRdb recomputed calls from the multiplex PCR reads with MiXCR, one row per CDR3 protein. This table holds under 400,000 distinct CDR3 sequences, about 14% found once.

The sample taken for sequencing was blood. This TCR derives from a woman aged 55-69 years with Graves' hyperthyroidism. This chain links TRBV15 with TRBJ2-3, with D perhaps TRBD1 or TRBD2 (5 bases each). The CDR3 loop is CATSRGTSTDTQYF. CDR3 bases: TGTGCCACCAGCAGGGGGACCAGCACAGATACGCAGTATTTT.